This passage covers 30 T cell receptor beta chains from one sample sequenced in a study of early T cells in non-severe SARS-CoV-2 infection. MiXCR was run by TCRdb on the 5' RACE reads, yielding one entry per CDR3 protein. The table records approximately 120,000 distinct CDR3 sequences, more than 12% of them present only once. Sequencing was carried out using whole blood. These receptor sequences come from an adult who was a healthcare worker with PCR-confirmed SARS-CoV-2 infection or an uninfected control (not recorded which).

The chain joins TRBV7-3 to TRBJ2-7, with TRBD1 identical over 8 bases. J gave up 2 bases and V 1 base, and 4 bases lay outside the gene matches. Germline V gene lookup returns CDR1 SGHTA and CDR2 FQGTGA. CDR3 length: 15 amino acids. This CDR3 is CASSLSAGGPYEQYF. CDR3 bases: TGTGCCAGCAGCTTAAGTGCAGGGGGCCCCTACGAGCAGTACTTC. Drawing the rest from reference TRBV7-3 and TRBJ2-7, the complete variable domain is GAGVSQTPSNKVTEKGKYVELRCDPISGHTALYWYRQSLGQGPEFLIYFQGTGAADDSGLPNDRFFAVRPEGSVSTLKIQRTERGDSAVYLCASSLSAGGPYEQYFGPGTRLTVT.

J is TRBJ2-1 and V is TRBV2, with 13 bases that match TRBD2. The CDR3 totals 14 residues. The germline V gene encodes CDR1 SNHLY and CDR2 FYNNEI. After removal of 7 bases from V and 9 bases from J, the junction contained 6 bases not matched to a gene. The CDR3 reads CASKLAGGPGEQFF. The CDR3 DNA reads TGTGCCAGCAAACTAGCGGGGGGGCCCGGTGAGCAGTTCTTC.

This clonotype was counted a few times. The chain couples TRBV7-8 to TRBJ2-3; D is possibly TRBD1 (6 bases). CDR1 is SGHVS and CDR2 is FQNEAQ in the germline V gene. This CDR3 comprises 16 residues. Trimming shortened V by 1 base and J by 6 bases, and 17 bases separated the two germline ends. CDR3 sequence (DNA): TGTGCCAGCAGCTTAGAACCGCTCCAGGGGTGGGATACGCAGTATTTT. Protein product: CASSLEPLQGWDTQYF.

This clonotype was detected a few times. The V gene is TRBV5-1, the J gene TRBJ2-5; D is ambiguous. In germline, CDR1 is SGHRS, CDR2 YFSETQ. The CDR3 contains 14 residues. Trimming left V 1 base short and J 5 bases short, with 12 bases between. The CDR3 sequence: CASSLSAGTETQYF. The DNA for the CDR3 is TGCGCCAGCAGCTTGTCAGCAGGAACGGAGACCCAGTACTTC.

This clonotype was found a few times. The rearrangement links TRBV7-2 to TRBJ2-1, with 7 positions matching TRBD1. The germline V gene has CDR1 SGHTA and CDR2 FQGNSA. V shed 1 base, J shed 4 bases, and the junction held 4 bases outside the gene matches. This CDR3 spans 15 amino acids. The CDR3 sequence: CASSLDRGAYNEQFF. In nucleotides, the CDR3 is TGTGCCAGCAGCTTAGACAGGGGCGCATACAATGAGCAGTTCTTC.

The sample holds many counts of this clonotype. The chain couples TRBV19 to TRBJ1-5, with D unresolved. This CDR3 is 14 amino acids long. V lost 3 bases and J 6 bases, leaving 12 bases between the germline ends. Per the germline V gene, CDR1 is LNHDA and CDR2 is SQIVND (reference sequence). Here the CDR3 reads CASSISGGSQPQHF. CDR3 sequence (DNA): TGTGCCAGTAGTATCTCAGGTGGAAGTCAGCCCCAGCATTTT.

This clonotype was picked up a small number of times. The chain combines TRBV5-1 with TRBJ2-2, with D unclear. This CDR3 region has 13 residues. Germline CDR1 and CDR2: SGHRS and YFSETQ. V was pared by 1 base and J by 4 bases, with 5 bases between. CDR3 nucleotides: TGCGCCAGCAGCTTGCCCTCCACCGGGGAGCTGTTTTTT. This encodes CASSLPSTGELFF.

The CDR3 region is CASSPRGGYEKLFF. In nucleotides, the CDR3 is TGTGCCAGTAGTCCTCGGGGGGGGTACGAAAAACTGTTTTTT. V is TRBV19 and J is TRBJ1-4, with D possibly being TRBD1 (5 bases). Trimming stripped 5 bases from V and 8 bases from J, with 15 bases between. The CDR3 runs 14 residues. CDR1 and CDR2 (germline): LNHDA, SQIVND (reference sequence). Looking up the rest from reference TRBV19 and TRBJ1-4 gives the full variable domain: DGGITQSPKYLFRKEGQNVTLSCEQNLNHDAMYWYRQDPGQGLRLIYYSQIVNDFQKGDIAEGYSVSREKKESFPLTVTSAQKNPTAFYLCASSPRGGYEKLFFGSGTQLSVL.

This clonotype was seen once. The rearrangement uses TRBV4-2 and TRBJ1-4; TRBD1 is a possible D gene (5 bases). The V end was cut by 2 bases, the J end by 0 bases, with 13 bases between. Germline V CDR1 and CDR2: LGHNA, YNFKEQ. CDR3 size: 17 residues. CDR3 in amino acids: CASSQSGRGATNEKLFF. DNA of the CDR3: TGTGCCAGCAGCCAATCTGGACGGGGGGCAACTAATGAAAAACTGTTTTTT.

This clonotype was detected a few times. The chain joins TRBV7-2 to TRBJ2-5, with 8 bases aligning to TRBD2. The CDR3 has 13 amino acids. Per germline, CDR1 SGHTA and CDR2 FQGNSA. The V segment lost 5 bases and the J segment 4 bases; nucleotides outside the gene matches: 3. CDR3 in amino acids: CASSKSGRETQYF. The CDR3 bases are TGTGCCAGCAGCAAGAGCGGGAGAGAGACCCAGTACTTC.

This clonotype turned up a few times. The chain employs TRBV29-1 and TRBJ1-1; a weak D match, TRBD1 (5 bases). The germline gives CDR1 SQVTM, CDR2 ANQGSEA. The CDR3 has 12 amino acids. Trimming left V 5 bases short and J 8 bases short, with 15 bases between. Written as DNA, the CDR3 is TGCAGCGTTCAAGGAAGGAACAGGGAAGCTTTCTTT. The encoded protein is CSVQGRNREAFF.

V is TRBV7-3 and J is TRBJ1-1; D call uncertain. Germline V lookup: CDR1 SGHTA, CDR2 FQGTGA. The CDR3 spans 14 residues. With 2 bases removed from V and 5 bases from J, the gap between germline ends came to 12 bases. The CDR3 region has the DNA TGTGCCAGCAGCTTAGGGCGGGGAGGAACTGAAGCTTTCTTT. Translating gives CASSLGRGGTEAFF.

This clonotype showed up many times. V gene TRBV7-9 combines with J gene TRBJ2-1; 7 bases are a match to TRBD1. This CDR3 contains 15 residues. Germline V gene lookup returns CDR1 SEHNR and CDR2 FQNEAQ (reference sequence). Trimming removed 11 bases from V and 5 bases from J; junction bases left unmatched: 15. DNA for the CDR3: TGTGCCCACGTTAAGGGGGCCCAGGTCCACAATGAGCAGTTCTTC. Protein sequence: CAHVKGAQVHNEQFF.

This clonotype was picked up one time. This sequence joins TRBV13 and TRBJ2-1; D gene ambiguous. V shed 6 bases and J shed 8 bases, with 14 bases lying between them. The germline V gene has CDR1 PRHDT and CDR2 FYEKMQ (reference sequence). This CDR3 is 13 amino acids long. CDR3 in DNA: TGTGCCAGCAGAATGATAATCAGCCATGAGCAGTTCTTC. It translates to CASRMIISHEQFF.

This clonotype was seen repeatedly, ten times or more. V gene TRBV6-1 combines with J gene TRBJ1-2, with 8 bases fitting TRBD1. V gave up 10 bases and J gave up 6 bases; unmatched junction bases: 10. Germline lookup yields CDR1 MNHNS and CDR2 SASEGT. The CDR3 is made up of 13 amino acids. The CDR3 nucleotides are TGTGCCACTTGGGCAGGGGGCGCGAATGGCTACACCTTC. Its translation is CATWAGGANGYTF.

In its sample, this clonotype was seen a few times. V is TRBV7-8 and J is TRBJ2-1; no reliable D call. The CDR3 contains 16 residues. Between the trimmed V and J ends, which lost 4 bases and 2 bases, there was a span of 15 bases. The germline V gene encodes CDR1 SGHVS and CDR2 FQNEAQ. The CDR3 sequence is CASSSSSIKTYNEQFF. In DNA, the CDR3 is TGTGCCAGCAGCTCATCCTCAATAAAAACCTACAATGAGCAGTTCTTC.

The J gene is TRBJ2-7, the V gene TRBV20-1, with 10 nucleotides matching TRBD2. This CDR3 region has 15 residues. Germline V gene lookup returns CDR1 DFQATT and CDR2 SNEGSKA (reference sequence). J lost 3 bases, V lost 6 bases, and 11 bases had no gene match. The CDR3 spells CSATLTGTSVYEQYF. CDR3 sequence (DNA): TGCAGTGCCACTTTAACCGGGACTAGCGTCTACGAGCAGTACTTC.

This clonotype was recorded a few times. This sequence joins TRBV3-1 and TRBJ2-1, with 8 bases aligning to TRBD1. With V trimmed by 4 bases and J by 8 bases, 4 bases remained unmatched. The CDR3 is made up of 13 amino acids. Germline V gene sequence: CDR1 LGHDT, CDR2 YNNKEL (reference sequence). The CDR3 nucleotides are TGTGCCAGCAGCCGCCAGGGGGCCCATGAGCAGTTCTTC. This translates into CASSRQGAHEQFF.

This clonotype has a handful of counts. The chain joins TRBV12-3 or TRBV12-4 to TRBJ1-2; D perhaps matches TRBD1 (5 bases). The V gene lost 1 base and the J gene lost 4 bases, with 13 bases spanning the gap. This CDR3 has 15 amino acids. CDR3 in DNA: TGTGCCAGCAGTTTAGGGCAGGGCTTGACCTATGGCTACACCTTC. As protein: CASSLGQGLTYGYTF.

This clonotype has only a few counts. In DNA, the CDR3 is TGTGCCAGCAGCCGCTCGGACAGCCTCAACACTGAAGCTTTCTTT. Translated, it gives CASSRSDSLNTEAFF. The gene calls are TRBV3-1 and TRBJ1-1, with D perhaps matching TRBD1 (6 bases). V was clipped by 4 bases and J by 2 bases, with 14 bases between them. Germline CDR1 and CDR2: LGHDT and YNNKEL (reference sequence). The CDR3 extends over 15 amino acids.

V gene TRBV6-5 combines with J gene TRBJ2-3; the match to TRBD2 covers 11 bases. The V segment lost 5 bases and the J segment 5 bases; nucleotides outside the gene matches: 3. Germline CDR1 and CDR2: MNHEY and SVGAGI. The CDR3 is made up of 14 amino acids. CDR3 loop: CASSGGTSGDTQYF. In nucleotides, the CDR3 is TGTGCCAGCAGTGGCGGGACTAGCGGAGATACGCAGTATTTT.

CDR3 DNA sequence: TGTGCCAGCAGCGGCACTTCAAATACGCAGTATTTT. Translating gives CASSGTSNTQYF. V and J are TRBV11-2 and TRBJ2-3; D is uncertain. Germline loops: CDR1 SGHAT, CDR2 FQNNGV. Trimming pared 5 bases from V and 7 bases from J, leaving 10 bases between. The CDR3 is 12 amino acids.

This clonotype has just a few counts. The J gene is TRBJ1-1, the V gene TRBV20-1; D is unresolved. Germline assignment: CDR1 DFQATT and CDR2 SNEGSKA (reference sequence). This CDR3 comprises 12 residues. V gave up 4 bases and J gave up 4 bases, with 10 bases separating them. The CDR3 protein is CSAKKGGTEAFF. Here the CDR3 DNA reads TGCAGTGCTAAAAAGGGCGGCACTGAAGCTTTCTTT.

The chain uses TRBV11-2 and TRBJ2-1, with D possibly TRBD2 on 6 matching bases. The CDR3 extends over 15 amino acids. The germline CDR1 and CDR2 sequences are SGHAT and FQNNGV. V gave up 5 bases and J gave up 0 bases, with 11 bases separating them. The CDR3 sequence: CASSGGTSSYNEQFF. CDR3 bases: TGTGCCAGCAGCGGGGGGACGAGCTCCTACAATGAGCAGTTCTTC.

This clonotype turned up a few times. The chain employs TRBV3-1 and TRBJ1-4, with a weak D call TRBD1 (5 bases). Germline V gene lookup returns CDR1 LGHDT and CDR2 YNNKEL (reference sequence). V was cut by 9 bases and J by 0 bases, with 11 bases left in between. The length of the CDR3 is 14 residues. As DNA, the CDR3 is TGTGCCAGTGGGGGGTTCTCAACTAATGAAAAACTGTTTTTT. Its translation is CASGGFSTNEKLFF.

In its sample, this clonotype was seen a few times. This chain joins TRBV30 and TRBJ2-1, with D possibly being TRBD1 or TRBD2 (7 bases each). Deletions cut 0 bases from V and 9 bases from J, with 15 bases between. Germline-derived CDR1 and CDR2 are GTSNPN and SVGIG (reference sequence). There are 14 residues in the CDR3. CDR3 DNA sequence: TGTGCCTGGAGTGTAGCGGGACAGAATGTTGAGCAGTTCTTC. Translating it yields CAWSVAGQNVEQFF.

The V call is TRBV27, the J call TRBJ1-1, with D possibly being TRBD1 (5 bases). The CDR3 contains 16 residues. Trimming shortened V by 0 bases and J by 0 bases, and 11 bases separated the two germline ends. From germline, CDR1 is MNHEY and CDR2 SMNVEV (reference sequence). CDR3 nucleotides: TGTGCCAGCAGTTTATCAGGCGGGGCGCTGAACACTGAAGCTTTCTTT. It codes for CASSLSGGALNTEAFF.

The chain has TRBV6-1 and TRBJ2-1; D possibly corresponds to TRBD1 (5 bases). V lost 10 bases and J 2 bases, leaving 9 bases between the germline ends. Per germline, CDR1 MNHNS and CDR2 SASEGT. The CDR3 has 12 amino acids. Here the CDR3 DNA reads TGTGCCATCTCGACAGCCTACAATGAGCAGTTCTTC. This encodes CAISTAYNEQFF.

This clonotype has just a few counts. The rearrangement uses TRBV3-1 and TRBJ2-5; D might be TRBD2 (5 bases). Germline CDR1 reads LGHDT; CDR2 reads YNNKEL (reference sequence). With 8 bases removed from V and 7 bases from J, the gap between germline ends came to 26 bases. The CDR3 has 16 residues. CDR3 protein: CASQGSTIFSWGTQYF. The CDR3 bases are TGTGCCAGCCAAGGCTCGACTATCTTCAGTTGGGGGACCCAGTACTTC.

The rearrangement joins TRBV12-3 or TRBV12-4 to TRBJ2-1; D not certain. The length of the CDR3 is 12 residues. The V end was cut by 8 bases, the J end by 8 bases, with 13 bases between. CDR3 in DNA: TGTGCCAGCGGGAAGATGTTGGATGAGCAGTTCTTC. Protein sequence: CASGKMLDEQFF.